A single sample is the source of the 11 T cell receptor beta chains below, sequenced in a study of T cell repertoires in cytomegalovirus infection. MiXCR, run by TCRdb on the reads, gives a single entry per CDR3 protein. In the table there are 100,000 to 120,000 distinct CDR3 sequences, 30% to 35% of which are singletons. These receptors' antigens are unknown. The source material was CD8+ T cells from cultured PBMCs, sampled from culture after CMV antigen stimulation. The receptors shown here come from a human donor in good health (CMV status not recorded). Some clones in this sample may be carry-over from other donors' samples.

By sample share, this clonotype is medium-sized. CDR3 DNA: TGCAGCGTTAATTCGGATCCGACTAGCGGGGGCCCGAGCACAGATACGCAGTATTTT. Residues: CSVNSDPTSGGPSTDTQYF. This chain uses TRBV29-1 with TRBJ2-3; 12 nucleotides line up with TRBD2. V lost 5 bases to trimming and J lost 0 bases; unmatched junction nucleotides: 15. In germline, CDR1 is SQVTM, CDR2 ANQGSEA. This CDR3 has 19 residues.

The J gene is TRBJ2-2, the V gene TRBV9, with TRBD2 identical over 10 bases. CDR1 and CDR2 from the germline V gene are SGDLS and YYNGEE. V lost 4 bases to trimming and J lost 2 bases; unmatched junction nucleotides: 14. The CDR3 consists of 19 residues. The CDR3 sequence is CASSTRPLSSGRNTGELFF. In DNA, the CDR3 is TGTGCCAGCAGCACCCGCCCCCTGTCTAGCGGGAGAAACACCGGGGAGCTGTTTTTT.

This clonotype was seen a handful of times. The chain links TRBV10-3 to TRBJ2-3, with D maybe TRBD2 (6 bases). The germline V gene encodes CDR1 ENHRY and CDR2 SYGVKD. The CDR3 is 16 residues long. The V end lost 3 bases, the J end lost 1 base, and 14 bases lay between the germline ends. The CDR3 nucleotides read TGTGCCATCAGTGAACCTGCTAGCGAACGCACAGATACGCAGTATTTT. Residues: CAISEPASERTDTQYF.

The rearrangement links TRBV27 to TRBJ1-6, with D possibly matching TRBD1 (6 bases). This CDR3 comprises 14 residues. The V end was cut by 8 bases, the J end by 3 bases, with 11 bases between. Germline values: CDR1 MNHEY, CDR2 SMNVEV (reference sequence). DNA of the CDR3: TGTGCCAGCCGTTCAGGGGTCTATAATTCACCCCTCCACTTT. Translated, it gives CASRSGVYNSPLHF.

The gene calls are TRBV5-5 and TRBJ1-1; 8 bases line up with TRBD1. With 4 bases clipped from V and 3 bases from J, the junction kept 11 bases outside the gene matches. The length of the CDR3 is 16 residues. Per germline, CDR1 SGHKS and CDR2 YYEKEE (reference sequence). CDR3 in amino acids: CASSPGTGAKDTEAFF. The CDR3 nucleotides are TGTGCCAGCAGCCCCGGGACAGGCGCCAAGGACACTGAAGCTTTCTTT.

J is TRBJ2-3 and V is TRBV18; D ambiguous. Trimming removed 3 bases from V and 1 base from J, with 2 bases in between. The CDR3 has 12 residues. Germline V lookup: CDR1 KGHSH, CDR2 LQKENI. The CDR3 DNA reads TGTGCCAGCTCACCGGGCACAGATACGCAGTATTTT. Amino acids: CASSPGTDTQYF.

This clonotype was picked up a small number of times. V usage is TRBV12-3 or TRBV12-4 and J usage is TRBJ2-3, with TRBD2 matching 11 bases. The V segment lost 4 bases and the J segment 2 bases; nucleotides outside the gene matches: 8. The CDR3 is 17 amino acids. The CDR3 is CASSSKLAGEYTDTQYF. The CDR3 DNA is TGTGCCAGCAGTTCCAAACTAGCGGGGGAATACACAGATACGCAGTATTTT.

The rearrangement links TRBV19 to TRBJ2-2, with D unclear. Germline CDR1 and CDR2: LNHDA and SQIVND (reference sequence). The length of the CDR3 is 15 residues. Trimming pared 3 bases from V and 3 bases from J, leaving 11 bases between. CDR3 in amino acids: CASSIGQTYTGELFF. The CDR3 DNA sequence: TGTGCCAGTAGTATCGGTCAAACCTACACCGGGGAGCTGTTTTTT.

This clonotype was seen a few times. The rearrangement links TRBV7-8 to TRBJ2-3; 9 nucleotides line up with TRBD1. Germline V gene lookup returns CDR1 SGHVS and CDR2 FQNEAQ. The CDR3 is made up of 16 amino acids. The V and J ends lost 5 bases and 2 bases, in that order; junction bases with no gene match: 8. CDR3 DNA sequence: TGTGCCAGCAGCGATGGACAGGGGCCCCCCACAGATACGCAGTATTTT. This gives the protein CASSDGQGPPTDTQYF.

In its sample, this clonotype was seen many times. The CDR3 protein is CASTLPGGAEKLFF. DNA for the CDR3: TGTGCCAGCACTCTCCCGGGGGGGGCAGAAAAACTGTTTTTT. This rearrangement joins TRBV12-3 or TRBV12-4 to TRBJ1-4; a possible D gene is TRBD1 (6 bases). V dropped 7 bases and J dropped 8 bases, with 17 bases sitting between them. This CDR3 has 14 amino acids.

There are a few counts of this clonotype. The rearrangement uses TRBV19 and TRBJ1-1; no definite D call. Germline assignment: CDR1 LNHDA and CDR2 SQIVND (reference sequence). This CDR3 comprises 13 residues. The germline V and J ends were trimmed by 5 bases and 0 bases, with 7 bases remaining between them. CDR3 nucleotides: TGTGCCAGTAGTGGCCCCATGAACACTGAAGCTTTCTTT. It codes for CASSGPMNTEAFF.